Sequencing of this T cell receptor (beta chain) was carried out in a study of T cell repertoires and HLA-DP antigens. Study-wide background: CD4+ T cells were cocultured with HeLa cells expressing HLA-DP. Findings of the study overall: The CD4+ repertoire was not split into naive and memory.

As to this clone: Its target is not known.

This CDR3 spans 14 amino acids. Trimming left V 3 bases short and J 1 base short, with 7 bases between. The germline V gene has CDR1 SEHNR and CDR2 FQNEAQ (reference sequence). The assay was immunoSEQ multiplex PCR, and TCRdb's table has in-frame clones only and misses some. Of fewer than 95,000 clones listed, roughly 86% are singletons. The clonotype was recovered from a man aged 45-65 years in good health and CMV-seronegative. Material for sequencing was CD4+ T cells from PBMCs. The chain recombines TRBV7-9 with TRBJ2-1; weak D call: TRBD1 (5 bases). Here the CDR3 DNA reads TGTGCCAGCAGCTTCCCAGGGTCCTACAATGAGCAGTTCTTC. Protein: CASSFPGSYNEQFF.